The clone carrying this T cell receptor beta chain showed up just a few times. Authors' analysis steps: From reference gene primer amplification, estimates of nucleated cell counts were derived. TCRdb's copy holds only in-frame clones and misses some; the assay was immunoSEQ multiplex PCR. That table supplies the V and J calls and clone size; D and trimming were determined from the DNA. The sample lists about 68,000 clones, roughly 89% occurring once. The sample belongs to a study of blood T cell repertoires in COVID-19. Study details: The United States, Italy and Spain supplied acute and convalescent COVID-19 samples.

This receptor was obtained from a man between 45 and 60 years old with active COVID-19. Material for sequencing was peripheral blood.

The CDR3 DNA reads TGTGCCAGAAGTTCAGGGCAGCCCCAGCATTTT. Its protein product is CARSSGQPQHF. This sequence joins TRBV5-3 and TRBJ1-5; TRBD1 might be the D (5 bases). TRBV5-3 is placed among ORFs of uncertain function. The CDR3 spans 11 residues. The V end was cut by 5 bases, the J end by 7 bases, with 7 bases between.